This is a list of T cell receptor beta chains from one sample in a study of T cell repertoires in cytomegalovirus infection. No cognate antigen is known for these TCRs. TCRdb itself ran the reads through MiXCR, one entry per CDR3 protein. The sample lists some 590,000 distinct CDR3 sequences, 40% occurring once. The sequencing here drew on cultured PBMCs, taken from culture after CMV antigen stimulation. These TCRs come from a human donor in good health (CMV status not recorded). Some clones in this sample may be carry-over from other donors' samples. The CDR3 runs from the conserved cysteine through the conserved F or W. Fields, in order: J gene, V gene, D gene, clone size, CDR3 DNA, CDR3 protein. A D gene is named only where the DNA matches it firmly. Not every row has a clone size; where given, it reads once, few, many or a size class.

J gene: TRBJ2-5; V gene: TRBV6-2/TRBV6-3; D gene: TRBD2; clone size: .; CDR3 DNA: TGTGCCAGCAGGACTAGCGGGTTGGAGACCCAGTACTTC; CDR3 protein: CASRTSGLETQYF
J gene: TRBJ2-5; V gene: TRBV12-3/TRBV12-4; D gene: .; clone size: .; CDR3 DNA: TGTGCCAGCAGCAACAGGGTCTGGGAGACCCAGTACTTC; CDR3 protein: CASSNRVWETQYF
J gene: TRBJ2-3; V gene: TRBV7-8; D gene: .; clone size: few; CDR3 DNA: TGTGCCAGCAGCTTTAGGAGCGACACAGATACGCAGTATTTT; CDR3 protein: CASSFRSDTDTQYF
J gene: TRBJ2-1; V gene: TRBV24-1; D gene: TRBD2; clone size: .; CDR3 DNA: TGTGCCACCAGCAAGGGACTAGCGGGAGATGAGCAGTTCTTC; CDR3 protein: CATSKGLAGDEQFF
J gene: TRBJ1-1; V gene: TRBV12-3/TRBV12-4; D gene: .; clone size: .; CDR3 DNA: TGTGCCAGCAGTACCAGGGGCACTGAAGCTTTCTTT; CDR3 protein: CASSTRGTEAFF
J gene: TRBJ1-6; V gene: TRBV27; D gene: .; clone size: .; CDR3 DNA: TGTGCCAGCAGTTTACCAGGGTTGGGGTCACCCCTCCACTTT; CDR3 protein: CASSLPGLGSPLHF
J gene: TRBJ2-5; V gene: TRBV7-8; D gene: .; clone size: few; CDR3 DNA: TGTGCCAGCAGCTTAGATCCCCGGGACGGGGAGACCCAGTACTTC; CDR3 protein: CASSLDPRDGETQYF
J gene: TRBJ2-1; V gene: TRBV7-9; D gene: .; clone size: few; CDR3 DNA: TGTGCCAGCAGTACGTATCAGTACAATGAGCAGTTCTTC; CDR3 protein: CASSTYQYNEQFF
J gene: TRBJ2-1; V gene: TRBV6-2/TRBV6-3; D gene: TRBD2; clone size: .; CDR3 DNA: TGTGCCAGCTGGTCAGCGGGGGGGTCCGGGGAGCAGTTCTTC; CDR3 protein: CASWSAGGSGEQFF
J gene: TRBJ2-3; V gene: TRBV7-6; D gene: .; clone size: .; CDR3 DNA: TGTGCCAGCAGCGATGGGGCAGATACGCAGTATTTT; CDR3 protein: CASSDGADTQYF
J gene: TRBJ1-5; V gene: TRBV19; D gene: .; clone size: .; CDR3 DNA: TGTGCCAGTAGGCTAATGAATCAGCCCCAGCATTTT; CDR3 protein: CASRLMNQPQHF
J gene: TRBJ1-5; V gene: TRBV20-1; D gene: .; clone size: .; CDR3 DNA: TGCAGTGCTCTAGTGGGGGCCGGGCAGCCCCAGCATTTT; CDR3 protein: CSALVGAGQPQHF
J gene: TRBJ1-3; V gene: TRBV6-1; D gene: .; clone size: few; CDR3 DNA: TGTGCCAGCAGTGAAGTTGCCCCAACGGAGGGAAACACCATATATTTT; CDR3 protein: CASSEVAPTEGNTIYF
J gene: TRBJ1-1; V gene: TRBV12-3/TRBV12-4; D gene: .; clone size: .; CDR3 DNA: TGTGCCAGCACCACCCGTGGGGCGGGCACTGAAGCTTTCTTT; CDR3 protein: CASTTRGAGTEAFF
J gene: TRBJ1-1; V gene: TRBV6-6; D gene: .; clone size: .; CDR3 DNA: TGTGCCAGCAGTGATGGGGCGGCGGATGAAGCTTTCTTT; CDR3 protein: CASSDGAADEAFF
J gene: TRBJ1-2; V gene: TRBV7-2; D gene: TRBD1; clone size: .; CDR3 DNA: TGTGCCAGCAGCTTAGGGGACAGGGGCGTTGGCTATGGCTACACCTTC; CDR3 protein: CASSLGDRGVGYGYTF
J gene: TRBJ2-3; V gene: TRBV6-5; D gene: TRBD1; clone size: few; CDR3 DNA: TGTGCCAGCAGATCCGGTGGACAGGGCGCAGATACGCAGTATTTT; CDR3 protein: CASRSGGQGADTQYF
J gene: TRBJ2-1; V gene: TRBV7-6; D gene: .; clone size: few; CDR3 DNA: TGTGCCAGCAGCTTTTATGCGGGGAGCAGCTACAATGAGCAGTTCTTC; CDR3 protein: CASSFYAGSSYNEQFF
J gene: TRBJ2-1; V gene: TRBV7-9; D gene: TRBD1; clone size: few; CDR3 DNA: TGTGCCAGCATCGATCAGGACAGGGGGCCGTATGAGCAGTTCTTC; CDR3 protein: CASIDQDRGPYEQFF
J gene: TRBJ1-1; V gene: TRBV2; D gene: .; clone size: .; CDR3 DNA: TGTGCCAGCAGTCGACCGGGACAACCGGGCACTGAAGCTTTCTTT; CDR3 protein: CASSRPGQPGTEAFF
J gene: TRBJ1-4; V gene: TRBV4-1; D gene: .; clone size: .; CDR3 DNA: TGCGCCAGCAGCCAAAGGGGAGGAGGGTACGGTGAAAAACTGTTTTTT; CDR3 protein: CASSQRGGGYGEKLFF
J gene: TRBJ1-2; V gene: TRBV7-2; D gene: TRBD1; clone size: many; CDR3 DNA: TGTGCCAGCAGCCTCCAGGGGGGCTATGGCTACACCTTC; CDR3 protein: CASSLQGGYGYTF
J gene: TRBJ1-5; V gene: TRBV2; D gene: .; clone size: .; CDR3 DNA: TGTGCCAGCACCGAAAGGCAGCTGGGGGATCAGCCCCAGCATTTT; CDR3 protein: CASTERQLGDQPQHF
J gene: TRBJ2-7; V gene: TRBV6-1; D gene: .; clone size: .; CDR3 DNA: TGTGCCAGCAGCATACAGGTGTGGTACGAGCAGTACTTC; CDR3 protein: CASSIQVWYEQYF
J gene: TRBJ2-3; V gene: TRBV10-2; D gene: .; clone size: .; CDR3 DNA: TGCGCCAGCAGTGAGTCGGCCCTACTAACGGGCACAGATACGCAGTATTTT; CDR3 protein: CASSESALLTGTDTQYF
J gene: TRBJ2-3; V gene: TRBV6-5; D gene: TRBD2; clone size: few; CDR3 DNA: TGTGCCAGCAGTTCGACTAGCGATACGCAGTATTTT; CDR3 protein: CASSSTSDTQYF